This TCR beta chain was obtained from a study of cytomegalovirus exposure and HLA in healthy donors. Across the whole study: HLA-typed donors were the source of 83 million or so unique TCRs held in an early data release. The Caucasian-associated ancestry cluster contained 75% to 85% of the 398 genotyped donors. Study outcomes and limitations: Rare TCR sequences dominated, though some public TCRs recurred in many donors. Researchers catalogued 164 TCR beta chains as cytomegalovirus-associated.

In the PCR, 60 Vbeta and 13 Jbeta primers were used. Only in-frame clones appear in the TCRdb table, and some are missing; sequencing was by immunoSEQ multiplex PCR. The sample consists of about 100,000 clones, about 79% of them appearing once. This clone was observed a few times. Its antigen remains unknown. The CDR3 runs 17 residues. CDR1 is SGHVS, CDR2 FNYEAQ, per germline. V was cut by 1 base and J by 0 bases, with 12 bases left in between. This receptor was obtained from a female donor in good health and CMV-seropositive. The specimen was PBMCs. The chain employs TRBV7-6 and TRBJ2-2, with TRBD2 as a possible D gene (6 bases). CDR3 amino acids: CASSLGIAEANTGELFF. CDR3 nucleotide sequence: TGTGCCAGCAGCTTAGGGATAGCGGAGGCGAACACCGGGGAGCTGTTTTTT.